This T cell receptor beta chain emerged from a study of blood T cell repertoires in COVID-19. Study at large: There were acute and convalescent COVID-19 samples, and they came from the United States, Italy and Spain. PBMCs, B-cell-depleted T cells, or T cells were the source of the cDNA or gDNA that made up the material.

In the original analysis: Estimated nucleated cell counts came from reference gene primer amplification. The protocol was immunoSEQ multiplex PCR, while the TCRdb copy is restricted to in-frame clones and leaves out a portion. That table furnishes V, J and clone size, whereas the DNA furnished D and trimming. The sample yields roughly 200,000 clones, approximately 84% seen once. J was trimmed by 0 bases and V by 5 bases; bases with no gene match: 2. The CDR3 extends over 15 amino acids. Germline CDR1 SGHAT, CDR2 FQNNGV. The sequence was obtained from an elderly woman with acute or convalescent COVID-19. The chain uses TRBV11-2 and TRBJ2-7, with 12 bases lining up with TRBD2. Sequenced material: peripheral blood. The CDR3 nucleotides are TGTGCCAGCAGCCCGGGACTAGCGGGCTCCTACGAGCAGTACTTC. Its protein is CASSPGLAGSYEQYF.